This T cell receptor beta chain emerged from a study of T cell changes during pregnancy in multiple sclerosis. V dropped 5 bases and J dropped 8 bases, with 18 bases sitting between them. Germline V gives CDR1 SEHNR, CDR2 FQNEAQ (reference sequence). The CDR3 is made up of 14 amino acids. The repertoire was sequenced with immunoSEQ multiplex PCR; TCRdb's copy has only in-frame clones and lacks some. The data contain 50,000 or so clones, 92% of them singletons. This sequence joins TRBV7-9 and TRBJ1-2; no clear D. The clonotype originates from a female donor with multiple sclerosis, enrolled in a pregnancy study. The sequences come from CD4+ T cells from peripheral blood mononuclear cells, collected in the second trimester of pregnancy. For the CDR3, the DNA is TGTGCCAGCAGCCGTACTGACATATCCGAAGGCTACACCTTC. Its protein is CASSRTDISEGYTF.